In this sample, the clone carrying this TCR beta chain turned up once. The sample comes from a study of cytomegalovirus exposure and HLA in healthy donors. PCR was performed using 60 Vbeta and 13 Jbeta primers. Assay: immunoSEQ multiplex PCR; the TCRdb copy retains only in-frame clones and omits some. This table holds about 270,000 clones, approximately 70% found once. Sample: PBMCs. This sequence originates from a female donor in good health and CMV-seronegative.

The CDR3 is CASSPRLAGGYEQYF. The DNA of the CDR3 is TGTGCCAGCAGTCCCAGGCTAGCGGGGGGCTACGAGCAGTACTTC. V is TRBV27 and J is TRBJ2-7, with TRBD2 identical over 11 bases. CDR1 is MNHEY and CDR2 is SMNVEV in the germline V gene (reference sequence). V lost 5 bases to trimming and J lost 3 bases; unmatched junction nucleotides: 6. CDR3 length: 15 amino acids.